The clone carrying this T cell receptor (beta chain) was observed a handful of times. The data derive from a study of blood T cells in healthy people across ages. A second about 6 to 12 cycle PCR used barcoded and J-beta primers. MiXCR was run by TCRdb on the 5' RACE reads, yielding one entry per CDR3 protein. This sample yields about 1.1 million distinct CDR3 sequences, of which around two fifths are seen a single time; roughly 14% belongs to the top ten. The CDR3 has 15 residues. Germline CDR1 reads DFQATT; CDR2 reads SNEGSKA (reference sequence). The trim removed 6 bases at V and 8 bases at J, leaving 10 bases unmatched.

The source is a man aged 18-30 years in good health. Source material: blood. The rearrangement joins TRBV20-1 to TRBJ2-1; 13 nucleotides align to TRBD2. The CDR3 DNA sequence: TGCAGTGCACGACCGGGACTAGCGGGGTTGGATGAGCAGTTCTTC. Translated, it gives CSARPGLAGLDEQFF.